The 30 T cell receptor beta chains reported below all come from one sample, sequenced in a study of blood T cell repertoires in COVID-19. Generated by immunoSEQ multiplex PCR, the TCRdb table keeps only in-frame clones and is missing some. The sample lists a few hundred thousand clones, about 93% occurring once. The sequencing sample was made of peripheral blood. The receptor source for this set is a woman in her 30s with COVID-19, enrolled during active disease.

This chain joins TRBV9 and TRBJ1-6; D unclear. CDR1 and CDR2 from the germline V gene are SGDLS and YYNGEE. V lost 0 bases and J lost 0, with 7 bases in between. This CDR3 has 16 amino acids. The CDR3 spells CASSVGTSSYNSPLHF. The DNA for the CDR3 is TGTGCCAGCAGCGTAGGAACGAGCTCCTATAATTCACCCCTCCACTTT.

This chain links TRBV5-1 with TRBJ2-1; 11 positions match TRBD2. The germline V gene encodes CDR1 SGHRS and CDR2 YFSETQ. V lost 2 bases to trimming and J lost 4 bases; unmatched junction nucleotides: 5. This CDR3 has 16 residues. CDR3 sequence reads: CASSFSGRGTYNEQFF. CDR3 sequence (DNA): TGCGCCAGCAGCTTTAGCGGGAGGGGAACTTACAATGAGCAGTTCTTC.

The chain links TRBV12-3 or TRBV12-4 to TRBJ2-7; a possible D gene is TRBD2 (5 bases). The V gene lost 5 bases and the J gene lost 7 bases, with 12 bases spanning the gap. The CDR3 sequence is 12 residues long. CDR3 sequence (DNA): TGTGCCAGCAGTACATTATCGGGGGAGCAGTACTTC. Translating it yields CASSTLSGEQYF.

The V gene is TRBV10-3, the J gene TRBJ2-5; 8 bases are a match to TRBD1. Per the germline V gene, CDR1 is ENHRY and CDR2 is SYGVKD. Unmatched junction bases numbered 6, after V lost 6 bases and J lost 3 bases. The CDR3 loop spans 14 amino acids. The CDR3 loop is CAIRGQDAEETQYF. The CDR3 nucleotides read TGTGCCATCAGGGGACAGGATGCAGAAGAGACCCAGTACTTC.

The chain has TRBV5-6 and TRBJ2-4; 10 bases fit TRBD1. Germline CDR1 and CDR2: SGHDT and YYEEEE. The CDR3 sequence is 17 residues long. J gave up 1 base and V 0 bases, and 4 bases lay outside the gene matches. CDR3 coding DNA: TGTGCCAGCAGCTTGGTGACAGGGGGCGCCGCCAAAAACATTCAGTACTTC. This sequence encodes CASSLVTGGAAKNIQYF.

About this clone itself: The same CDR3 can be traced to other DNA sequences in this sample. CDR3 residues: CASSLLGEGETQYF. CDR3 coding DNA: TGCGCCAGCAGCTTGTTGGGGGAGGGAGAGACCCAGTACTTC. The genes are TRBV5-1 and TRBJ2-5, with TRBD2 identical over 7 bases. The CDR3 consists of 14 residues. Germline assignment: CDR1 SGHRS and CDR2 YFSETQ. With 1 base clipped from V and 4 bases from J, the junction kept 4 bases outside the gene matches.

In its sample, this clone was seen once. In DNA, the CDR3 is TGTGCCAGCAGTTACCGGGACAGGGATTTTGGGGGCTACACCTTC. It encodes CASSYRDRDFGGYTF. The genes are TRBV28 and TRBJ1-2; 9 positions match TRBD1. V shed 4 bases, J shed 8 bases, and the junction held 11 bases outside the gene matches. Looked up from germline, CDR1 is MDHEN and CDR2 is SYDVKM. The CDR3 extends over 15 amino acids.

The rearrangement joins TRBV7-5 to TRBJ2-7; TRBD2, as called in the table, went unchecked against the DNA. TRBV7-5 has pseudogene status. There are 16 residues in the CDR3. The CDR3 loop reads CVRSPPTSGAPYEQYF. As DNA, the CDR3 is TGTGTCAGAAGCCCACCTACTAGCGGGGCGCCCTACGAGCAGTACTTC.

The V call is TRBV6-5, the J call TRBJ1-3; D might be TRBD1 (5 bases). With 5 bases removed from V and 4 bases from J, the gap between germline ends came to 15 bases. The CDR3 runs to 15 residues. CDR1 MNHEY and CDR2 SVGAGI come from the germline V gene. The DNA of the CDR3 is TGTGCCAGCAGTCGGGGGGGACGGGACGGAAACACCATATATTTT. Its protein product is CASSRGGRDGNTIYF.

This chain connects TRBV6-5 to TRBJ2-2, with D uncertain. Per germline, CDR1 MNHEY and CDR2 SVGAGI. The CDR3 is 14 amino acids. V was cut by 8 bases and J by 1 base, with 11 bases left in between. The CDR3 nucleotides are TGTGCCAGCGAGCAGGAATTGAACACCGGGGAGCTGTTTTTT. It codes for CASEQELNTGELFF.

The rearrangement joins TRBV19 to TRBJ2-3; TRBD2 agrees at 8 bases. Trimming took 10 bases from V and 0 from J; bases not matched to a gene: 6. This CDR3 has 14 amino acids. Germline lookup yields CDR1 LNHDA and CDR2 SQIVND (reference sequence). CDR3 sequence reads: CATAGGVSTDTQYF. The CDR3 bases are TGTGCCACCGCGGGAGGAGTGAGCACAGATACGCAGTATTTT.

The V and J genes are TRBV5-5 and TRBJ2-3; 12 bases are a match to TRBD2. V lost 6 bases to trimming and J lost 6 bases; unmatched junction nucleotides: 11. Germline-derived CDR1 and CDR2 are SGHKS and YYEKEE (reference sequence). The CDR3 loop spans 16 amino acids. The chain's CDR3 is CASTVSGLAGGDTQYF. For the CDR3, the DNA is TGTGCCAGCACCGTTAGTGGTCTAGCGGGAGGGGATACGCAGTATTTT.

The chain joins TRBV10-1 to TRBJ2-1, with TRBD1 matching over 7 bases. Germline trimming cut 4 bases from V and 9 bases from J; bases unmatched to any gene: 6. The CDR3 sequence is 13 residues long. Germline CDR1 and CDR2: WNHNN and SYGVQD (reference sequence). CDR3 sequence reads: CASSVKGAIEQFF. The CDR3 DNA is TGCGCCAGCAGTGTGAAGGGGGCGATTGAGCAGTTCTTC.

V gene TRBV25-1 combines with J gene TRBJ1-1, with D maybe TRBD1 (6 bases). This CDR3 has 14 amino acids. The germline V gene has CDR1 MGHDK and CDR2 SYGVNS. Trimming shortened V by 8 bases and J by 6 bases, and 19 bases separated the two germline ends. DNA of the CDR3: TGTGCCAGCCGTTCCCCGGGACACCGTTCTGAAGCTTTCTTT. Amino acids: CASRSPGHRSEAFF.

The chain recombines TRBV30 with TRBJ1-4, with TRBD1 matching over 11 bases. This CDR3 is built from 15 residues. Germline CDR1 reads GTSNPN; CDR2 reads SVGIG (reference sequence). J gave up 10 bases and V 2 bases, and 9 bases lay outside the gene matches. CDR3 region: CAWSYLGTGGGKLFF. The CDR3, as DNA: TGTGCCTGGAGTTACCTCGGGACAGGGGGTGGAAAACTGTTTTTT.

This rearrangement joins TRBV2 to TRBJ1-1; no firm D call. The germline V gene encodes CDR1 SNHLY and CDR2 FYNNEI. Trimming left V 1 base short and J 1 base short, with 4 bases between. This CDR3 is 13 amino acids long. The CDR3 nucleotides read TGTGCCAGCAGTGAAGAGAGGAACACTGAAGCTTTCTTT. It codes for CASSEERNTEAFF.

V and J are TRBV4-3 and TRBJ2-7; D gene uncertain. The V gene's germline CDR1 is LGHNA and CDR2 YSLEER. This CDR3 is 13 amino acids long. V lost 0 bases to trimming and J lost 5 bases, with 8 bases between them. The CDR3 reads CASSQDVQHEQYF. DNA for the CDR3: TGCGCCAGCAGCCAAGATGTACAGCACGAGCAGTACTTC.

The chain uses TRBV5-5 and TRBJ1-2; D is unresolved. The V end lost 4 bases, the J end lost 4 bases, and 5 bases lay between the germline ends. The CDR3 sequence is 11 residues long. The germline CDR1 and CDR2 sequences are SGHKS and YYEKEE (reference sequence). CDR3 protein: CASSRSYGYTF. CDR3 in DNA: TGTGCCAGCAGCCGCAGCTATGGCTACACCTTC. The whole variable domain, remainder taken from reference TRBV5-5 and TRBJ1-2, is DAGVTQSPTHLIKTRGQQVTLRCSPISGHKSVSWYQQVLGQGPQFIFQYYEKEERGRGNFPDRFSARQFPNYSSELNVNALLLGDSALYLCASSRSYGYTFGSGTRLTVV.

This clone is a singleton in its sample. This chain joins TRBV7-9 and TRBJ1-3; TRBD1 is a possible D gene (5 bases). Germline CDR1 SEHNR, CDR2 FQNEAQ (reference sequence). V dropped 4 bases and J dropped 0 bases, with 13 bases sitting between them. The CDR3 has 16 residues. The DNA for the CDR3 is TGTGCCAGCAGCTCCCCGCGGGGCAACTCTGGAAACACCATATATTTT. This codes for CASSSPRGNSGNTIYF.

The CDR3 DNA reads TGTGCCAGCAGACCCAGCGGGAGGGTGGGCAATGAGCAGTTCTTC. This encodes CASRPSGRVGNEQFF. The V call is TRBV6-5, the J call TRBJ2-1; 10 bases line up with TRBD2. The CDR3 extends over 15 amino acids. Germline CDR1 reads MNHEY; CDR2 reads SVGAGI. The V gene end was trimmed by 6 bases and the J gene end by 6 bases; junction bases not matched to a gene: 8.

The chain is built from TRBV3-1 (or the pseudogene TRBV3-2) and TRBJ1-1; no clear D. Germline CDR1 LGHDT, CDR2 YNNKEL (reference sequence). Trimming pared 4 bases from V and 6 bases from J, leaving 12 bases between. This CDR3 is 13 amino acids long. CDR3 in amino acids: CASSRPGGSEAFF. In nucleotides, the CDR3 is TGTGCCAGCAGCCGTCCGGGCGGGTCTGAAGCTTTCTTT.

The genes are TRBV7-2 and TRBJ1-2; D not certain. From germline, CDR1 is SGHTA and CDR2 FQGNSA. Trimming pared 7 bases from V and 8 bases from J, leaving 23 bases between. CDR3 size: 15 residues. CDR3 in amino acids: CASTPRSYLEEGYTF. As DNA, the CDR3 is TGTGCCAGCACCCCTCGGAGTTACCTCGAGGAGGGCTACACCTTC.

The rearrangement joins TRBV9 to TRBJ1-1; no clear D gene. CDR1 SGDLS and CDR2 YYNGEE come from the germline V gene. V lost 1 base to trimming and J lost 0 bases, with 10 bases between them. CDR3 length: 15 residues. CDR3 sequence reads: CASSVSPVMNTEAFF. CDR3 bases: TGTGCCAGCAGCGTAAGCCCGGTTATGAACACTGAAGCTTTCTTT.

This clone was recorded once. CDR3 sequence (DNA): TGTGCCAGTACCGACGTCCCGGGATTCTACAATGAGCAGTTCTTC. Translation gives CASTDVPGFYNEQFF. The chain combines TRBV19 with TRBJ2-1; the D gene is possibly TRBD2 (5 bases). Trimming shortened V by 7 bases and J by 3 bases, and 16 bases separated the two germline ends. Germline V gene lookup returns CDR1 LNHDA and CDR2 SQIVND (reference sequence). The CDR3 is made up of 15 amino acids.

This sequence joins TRBV2 and TRBJ2-7; 9 positions match TRBD1. In germline, CDR1 is SNHLY, CDR2 FYNNEI. The length of the CDR3 is 14 residues. Trimming removed 7 bases from V and 4 bases from J; junction bases left unmatched: 8. In DNA, the CDR3 is TGTGCCAGCATAGTCGGGACAGGGCATTACGAGCAGTACTTC. Translation gives CASIVGTGHYEQYF.

In this sample, this clone turned up once. The chain recombines TRBV29-1 with TRBJ2-1, with TRBD2 matching over 11 bases. CDR3 length: 15 residues. Germline V CDR1 and CDR2: SQVTM, ANQGSEA. With 5 bases clipped from V and 8 bases from J, the junction kept 11 bases outside the gene matches. CDR3 residues: CSVLTRLAGGDEQFF. The CDR3 DNA is TGCAGCGTTCTAACTAGGCTAGCGGGAGGCGATGAGCAGTTCTTC.

The V and J genes are TRBV7-8 and TRBJ2-2; 8 bases align to TRBD1. The ends lost 3 bases at V and 7 bases at J; junction bases unmatched: 10. Germline V lookup: CDR1 SGHVS, CDR2 FQNEAQ. The CDR3 spans 16 residues. This chain's CDR3 is CASSFPETGARGELFF. DNA for the CDR3: TGTGCCAGCAGCTTTCCCGAGACAGGGGCTCGCGGGGAGCTGTTTTTT.

The V gene is TRBV18, the J gene TRBJ2-7; D may be TRBD2 (5 bases). CDR3 length: 14 amino acids. V lost 6 bases and J lost 2, with 14 bases in between. Per the germline V gene, CDR1 is KGHSH and CDR2 is LQKENI. The CDR3 nucleotides are TGTGCCAGCTCCCCCCAGCGGCCGCCCTACGAGCAGTACTTC. It specifies CASSPQRPPYEQYF.

This rearrangement joins TRBV7-9 to TRBJ2-2, with TRBD2 matching over 8 bases. The V segment lost 5 bases and the J segment 2 bases; nucleotides outside the gene matches: 4. In germline, CDR1 is SEHNR, CDR2 FQNEAQ (reference sequence). This CDR3 contains 15 residues. The CDR3 region is CASSTTSENTGELFF. CDR3 bases: TGTGCCAGCAGCACGACTAGCGAAAACACCGGGGAGCTGTTTTTT.

J is TRBJ1-3 and V is TRBV4-1; D is unresolved. The germline CDR1 and CDR2 sequences are MGHRA and YSYEKL. V was trimmed by 1 base and J by 4 bases, leaving 11 bases between them. This CDR3 region has 15 residues. The CDR3 nucleotides are TGCGCCAGCAGCCAAGCCGGTCGGAGGGGAAACACCATATATTTT. It codes for CASSQAGRRGNTIYF.